These 25 T cell receptor beta chains share one sample of origin, sequenced in a study of regulatory T cells in long-lasting Graves disease. Arm-PCR of CDR3 regions and iRepertoire HTBI primers were the basis on which TCR beta libraries were built. In TCRdb, the multiplex PCR reads were re-called with MiXCR into one record per CDR3 protein. The sample holds around 500,000 distinct CDR3 sequences, around 21% seen once. The time point denotes: persistent/refractory GD, antithyroid drugs over 5 years with positive TRAb. Generation of the TCR library employed RNA extracted from PBMCs. This specimen was peripheral blood mononuclear cells (PBMCs), taken when the disease was refractory, from a patient treated with antithyroid drugs. Receptor source: a female donor with Graves disease.

This clonotype was detected many times. The rearrangement joins TRBV24-1 to TRBJ2-5; 7 nucleotides agree with TRBD1. CDR3 size: 15 residues. Looked up from germline, CDR1 is KGHDR and CDR2 is SFDVKD. V was pared by 3 bases and J by 4 bases, with 7 bases of the junction left unmatched. The CDR3 DNA is TGTGCCACCAGTGATCCTGGGACAGTTCGAGAGACCCAGTACTTC. Protein product: CATSDPGTVRETQYF.

This clonotype has only a few counts. The chain links TRBV6-1 to TRBJ2-7, with D uncertain. V was clipped by 4 bases and J by 0 bases, with 16 bases between them. Per germline, CDR1 MNHNS and CDR2 SASEGT. The CDR3 is 16 residues long. CDR3 amino acids: CASSGLVGQSSYEQYF. The CDR3 coding sequence is TGTGCCAGCAGTGGGCTAGTCGGTCAAAGCTCCTACGAGCAGTACTTC.

The chain combines TRBV4-2 with TRBJ1-2; D may be TRBD1 (6 bases). Germline CDR1 reads LGHNA; CDR2 reads YNFKEQ. Trimming took 3 bases from V and 2 from J, leaving 10 bases between them. This CDR3 has 14 amino acids. CDR3 protein: CASSHPQGNYGYTF. The CDR3 coding sequence is TGTGCCAGCAGCCACCCACAGGGCAACTATGGCTACACCTTC.

This clonotype occurred a few times. The chain employs TRBV5-1 and TRBJ2-7; D possibly corresponds to TRBD2 (6 bases). CDR1 SGHRS and CDR2 YFSETQ come from the germline V gene. CDR3 length: 14 amino acids. The V gene lost 4 bases and the J gene lost 5 bases, with 16 bases spanning the gap. CDR3 DNA: TGCGCCAGCAGCCCTACGGGGAGGTTCGACGAGCAGTACTTC. Amino acids: CASSPTGRFDEQYF.

This clonotype occurred a few times. The chain carries TRBV5-4 and TRBJ2-2; 8 positions agree with TRBD1. With 1 base clipped from V and 6 bases from J, the junction kept 8 bases outside the gene matches. The CDR3 contains 16 residues. Germline assignment: CDR1 SGHNT and CDR2 YYREEE (reference sequence). The CDR3 region is CASSLLRGQVPGELFF. CDR3 DNA sequence: TGTGCCAGCAGCTTGTTGAGGGGACAGGTCCCCGGGGAGCTGTTTTTT. The full variable domain, with the rest looked up from reference TRBV5-4 and TRBJ2-2, is ETGVTQSPTHLIKTRGQQVTLRCSSQSGHNTVSWYQQALGQGPQFIFQYYREEENGRGNFPPRFSGLQFPNYSSELNVNALELDDSALYLCASSLLRGQVPGELFFGEGSRLTVL.

Ten or more counts support this clonotype. The chain has TRBV28 and TRBJ1-2; TRBD1 matches 7 bases. CDR1 is MDHEN and CDR2 is SYDVKM in the germline V gene. Trimming took 0 bases from V and 0 from J; bases not matched to a gene: 4. The CDR3 sequence is 16 residues long. The chain's CDR3 is CASSLWDRRANYGYTF. The DNA for the CDR3 is TGTGCCAGCAGTTTATGGGACAGGCGAGCTAACTATGGCTACACCTTC.

This chain connects TRBV7-9 to TRBJ2-5; 7 nucleotides line up with TRBD1. Trimming at V came to 5 bases and at J to 4 bases, leaving 4 bases not matched to a gene. CDR3 size: 13 residues. In germline, CDR1 is SEHNR, CDR2 FQNEAQ (reference sequence). The CDR3 region is CASSKRTGETQYF. The CDR3 nucleotides read TGTGCCAGCAGCAAGCGGACAGGAGAGACCCAGTACTTC.

The chain has TRBV7-2 and TRBJ2-7, with 11 bases that match TRBD2. The germline CDR1 and CDR2 sequences are SGHTA and FQGNSA. The CDR3 contains 16 residues. V lost 5 bases, J lost 3 bases, and 9 bases stayed unmatched. The CDR3 DNA sequence: TGTGCCAGCAGCCGCGATGGACTAGCGGGTCACTACGAGCAGTACTTC. It codes for CASSRDGLAGHYEQYF.

This clonotype was found many times. This chain joins TRBV7-2 and TRBJ2-7; D might be TRBD2 (6 bases). The CDR3 consists of 15 residues. Germline CDR1 SGHTA, CDR2 FQGNSA. V lost 1 base and J lost 3, with 13 bases in between. The DNA for the CDR3 is TGTGCCAGCAGCTTAGGTTCGGAGGGGATCTACGAGCAGTACTTC. Protein sequence: CASSLGSEGIYEQYF.

This clonotype has a handful of counts. Written as DNA, the CDR3 is TGTGCCAGCCGGGTATTCGCGGGAGTAGTAGATACGCAGTATTTT. Its translation: CASRVFAGVVDTQYF. The chain couples TRBV6-2 or TRBV6-3 to TRBJ2-3; 7 nucleotides match TRBD2. Unmatched junction bases numbered 13, after V lost 8 bases and J lost 5 bases. CDR3 length: 15 residues. Germline assignment: CDR1 MNHEY and CDR2 SVGEGT.

This clonotype was counted between two and nine times. The chain links TRBV6-1 to TRBJ1-5; 8 bases agree with TRBD1. CDR1 is MNHNS and CDR2 is SASEGT in the germline V gene. CDR3 length: 16 amino acids. V was clipped by 2 bases and J by 6 bases; unmatched bases: 9. The CDR3 DNA reads TGTGCCAGCAGTGAACCCGGGGACAGGTACGGTCAGCCCCAGCATTTT. It specifies CASSEPGDRYGQPQHF.

This clonotype was found many times. The CDR3 nucleotides are TGTGCCAGCAGCTTGTGGAGTAGCGGAGATTACGAGCAGTACTTC. This gives the protein CASSLWSSGDYEQYF. The chain employs TRBV7-2 and TRBJ2-7, with D tentatively TRBD2 (6 bases). From germline, CDR1 is SGHTA and CDR2 FQGNSA. V was trimmed by 3 bases and J by 4 bases, leaving 16 bases between them. This CDR3 comprises 15 residues.

In this sample, this clonotype turned up many times. The genes are TRBV12-3 or TRBV12-4 and TRBJ2-5; D is unclear. CDR3 length equals 12 residues. V was shortened by 2 bases and J by 7 bases, with 8 bases between the two germline ends. The DNA for the CDR3 is TGTGCCAGCAGTTTAATGGTCGGGACCCAGTACTTC. Translated: CASSLMVGTQYF.

The table lists this clonotype with a few counts. The chain couples TRBV27 to TRBJ1-1; 8 bases match TRBD1. Looked up from germline, CDR1 is MNHEY and CDR2 is SMNVEV (reference sequence). Trimming removed 6 bases from V and 5 bases from J; junction bases left unmatched: 8. The CDR3 length is 14 residues. The CDR3 reads CASRYRGGGTEAFF. The CDR3 coding sequence is TGTGCCAGCAGATACAGGGGGGGGGGAACTGAAGCTTTCTTT.

This chain uses TRBV9 with TRBJ2-1, with 7 bases fitting TRBD2. The length of the CDR3 is 13 residues. Germline V lookup: CDR1 SGDLS, CDR2 YYNGEE. The J segment lost 6 bases and the V segment lost 10 bases, leaving 10 bases of the junction unmatched. The CDR3 DNA reads as TGTGCCTCGAGCGGGATAGGACTCAATGAGCAGTTCTTC. This codes for CASSGIGLNEQFF.

This clonotype has at least ten counts. The gene calls are TRBV6-5 and TRBJ1-2; tentatively, D is TRBD1 (5 bases). Trimming removed 2 bases from V and 5 bases from J, with 12 bases in between. Germline V lookup: CDR1 MNHEY, CDR2 SVGAGI. The CDR3 loop spans 14 amino acids. The CDR3 region has the DNA TGTGCCAGCAGTTACGGGACGGACGTGTATGGCTACACCTTC. Its translation is CASSYGTDVYGYTF.

This clonotype was picked up many times. The chain uses TRBV7-2 and TRBJ1-5; tentative D call: TRBD1 (5 bases). CDR3 length: 14 residues. With 1 base removed from V and 5 bases from J, the gap between germline ends came to 9 bases. Germline lookup yields CDR1 SGHTA and CDR2 FQGNSA. CDR3 nucleotide sequence: TGTGCCAGCAGCTTAGATGGGGGGGATCAGCCCCAGCATTTT. Its protein is CASSLDGGDQPQHF.

This clonotype showed up many times. V usage is TRBV5-6 and J usage is TRBJ2-7; weak D call: TRBD2 (6 bases). From germline, CDR1 is SGHDT and CDR2 YYEEEE. The V end was cut by 3 bases, the J end by 3 bases, with 13 bases between. This CDR3 has 14 residues. In DNA form, the CDR3 reads TGTGCCAGCAGCTGGAGGGGTCGGATCTACGAGCAGTACTTC. The encoded protein is CASSWRGRIYEQYF.

CDR3 sequence reads: CASSEPLRGHPYEQYF. The CDR3 nucleotides are TGTGCCAGCAGTGAACCACTCCGCGGGCATCCGTACGAGCAGTACTTC. V gene TRBV6-2 or TRBV6-3 combines with J gene TRBJ2-7, with D maybe TRBD2 (5 bases). The CDR3 runs to 16 residues. V lost 5 bases, J lost 4 bases, and 21 bases lay in between. Germline V gene lookup returns CDR1 MNHEY and CDR2 SVGEGT.

This clonotype was picked up many times. The V call is TRBV9, the J call TRBJ2-5; 9 bases map to TRBD1. J gave up 4 bases and V 4 bases, and 8 bases lay outside the gene matches. The CDR3 loop spans 15 amino acids. In germline, CDR1 is SGDLS, CDR2 YYNGEE. The CDR3 sequence is CASSLTGGRAETQYF. In nucleotides, the CDR3 is TGTGCCAGCAGCTTAACAGGGGGCAGGGCAGAGACCCAGTACTTC.

This clonotype was recorded many times. V and J are TRBV28 and TRBJ2-6; no clear D. Trimming removed 6 bases from V and 2 bases from J, with 11 bases in between. CDR3 length: 15 residues. Germline CDR1 is MDHEN and CDR2 is SYDVKM. CDR3 nucleotides: TGTGCCAGCAGGCCGGCCGGCACTGGGGCCAACGTCCTGACTTTC. This translates into CASRPAGTGANVLTF.

This clonotype has just a few counts. The V gene is TRBV5-1, the J gene TRBJ2-2; D is unclear. The CDR3 extends over 14 amino acids. Trimming left V 5 bases short and J 1 base short, with 9 bases between. The germline gives CDR1 SGHRS, CDR2 YFSETQ. Here the CDR3 DNA reads TGCGCCAGCAGGAATCGGCGGAACACCGGGGAGCTGTTTTTT. It codes for CASRNRRNTGELFF.

In this sample, this clonotype turned up many times. This chain joins TRBV6-1 and TRBJ2-2; tentatively, D is TRBD1 or TRBD2 (5 bases each). Between the trimmed V and J ends, which lost 8 bases and 6 bases, there was a span of 13 bases. The CDR3 is 13 amino acids. CDR1 and CDR2 (germline): MNHNS, SASEGT. The CDR3 region has the DNA TGTGCCAGCTTCGGGGCGAAGGCCGGGGAGCTGTTTTTT. Translation: CASFGAKAGELFF.

This clonotype has ten or more counts. The chain combines TRBV6-1 with TRBJ2-5; the match to TRBD1 covers 9 bases. The V gene's germline CDR1 is MNHNS and CDR2 SASEGT. J gave up 5 bases and V 6 bases, and 10 bases lay outside the gene matches. This CDR3 region has 15 residues. The CDR3 spells CASSPGQGLGETQYF. The CDR3 DNA sequence: TGTGCCAGCAGCCCTGGACAGGGGTTGGGCGAGACCCAGTACTTC.

In this sample, this clonotype turned up many times. The chain recombines TRBV3-1 with TRBJ2-5; D may correspond to TRBD1 or TRBD2 (6 bases each). The V and J ends lost 1 base and 5 bases respectively, with 11 bases between them. The germline V gene has CDR1 LGHDT and CDR2 YNNKEL (reference sequence). This CDR3 is built from 14 residues. The CDR3: CASSQGRGRETQYF. For the CDR3, the DNA is TGTGCCAGCAGCCAAGGAAGGGGGAGGGAGACCCAGTACTTC.